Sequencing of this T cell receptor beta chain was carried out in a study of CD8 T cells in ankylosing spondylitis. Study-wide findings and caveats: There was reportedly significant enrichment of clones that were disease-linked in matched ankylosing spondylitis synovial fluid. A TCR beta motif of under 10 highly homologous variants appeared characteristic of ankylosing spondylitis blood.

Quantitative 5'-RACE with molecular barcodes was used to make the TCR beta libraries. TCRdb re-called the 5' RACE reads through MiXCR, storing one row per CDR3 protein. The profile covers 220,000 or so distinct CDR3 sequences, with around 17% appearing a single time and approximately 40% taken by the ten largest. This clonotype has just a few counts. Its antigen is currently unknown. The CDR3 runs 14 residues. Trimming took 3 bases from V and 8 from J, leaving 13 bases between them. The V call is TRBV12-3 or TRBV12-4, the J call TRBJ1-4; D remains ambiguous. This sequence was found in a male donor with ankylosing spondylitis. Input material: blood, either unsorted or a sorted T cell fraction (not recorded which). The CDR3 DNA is TGTGCCAGCAGTTTTATAGGAATGGAGGAAAAACTGTTTTTT. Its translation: CASSFIGMEEKLFF.